This is a list of T cell receptor beta chains from one sample in a study of blood T cell repertoires in COVID-19. The protocol was immunoSEQ multiplex PCR, while the TCRdb copy is restricted to in-frame clones and leaves out a portion. The sample carries about 53,000 clones, roughly 90% recorded once. Sample: peripheral blood. The receptors come from a human donor in a cohort sampled during active COVID-19. Each CDR3 is given with its conserved first and last residue. D genes are given only for firm matches. Clone sizes are given selectively: once, few, many, or a class where the clone is expanded.

d_gene	abundance	v_gene	j_gene	CDR3aa	CDR3nt
NA	NA	TRBV2	TRBJ1-5	CASVGGAAQNQPQHF	TGTGCCAGCGTCGGGGGGGCGGCACAAAATCAGCCCCAGCATTTT
NA	NA	TRBV27	TRBJ1-6	CASSLFFRDSINSPLHF	TGTGCCAGCAGTTTATTTTTCCGGGACTCGATCAATTCACCCCTCCACTTT
NA	NA	TRBV5-1	TRBJ2-1	CASSSEGLVSYNEQFF	TGCGCCAGCAGCTCTGAGGGACTTGTCTCCTACAATGAGCAGTTCTTC
TRBD1	NA	TRBV6-6	TRBJ1-5	CASSYAGTGNQPQHF	TGTGCCAGCAGTTACGCCGGGACAGGCAATCAGCCCCAGCATTTT
NA	NA	TRBV24-1	TRBJ2-2	CATSDSPGPGELFF	TGTGCCACCAGTGATTCCCCAGGCCCCGGGGAGCTGTTTTTT
TRBD1	NA	TRBV19	TRBJ2-5	CASSIRTGRETQYF	TGTGCCAGTAGTATCAGGACAGGTCGGGAGACCCAGTACTTC
NA	NA	TRBV11-2	TRBJ2-1	CASGLGGGRSNEQFF	TGTGCCAGCGGGCTGGGAGGGGGGCGGTCAAATGAGCAGTTCTTC
TRBD1	NA	TRBV2	TRBJ1-2	CASRLSKPGQREGYTF	TGTGCCAGCAGATTGTCCAAGCCGGGACAGAGAGAGGGCTACACCTTC
TRBD2	once	TRBV19	TRBJ2-3	CASSTSGSGADTQYF	TGTGCCAGTAGCACTAGCGGGAGCGGGGCAGATACGCAGTATTTT
NA	NA	TRBV30	TRBJ2-1	CAWSVQSYEQFF	TGTGCCTGGAGTGTACAAAGTTATGAGCAGTTCTTC
TRBD1	NA	TRBV19	TRBJ1-2	CASRTGIYGYTF	TGTGCCAGTAGGACAGGGATCTATGGCTACACCTTC
TRBD2	NA	TRBV4-3	TRBJ2-1	CASSQDPGPGGGLSYNEQFF	TGCGCCAGCAGCCAAGATCCGGGCCCGGGGGGGGGACTCTCCTACAATGAGCAGTTCTTC
NA	NA	TRBV4-1	TRBJ1-5	CASSQDYSGQPQHF	TGCGCCAGCAGCCAAGACTACTCGGGGCAGCCCCAGCATTTT
TRBD1	NA	TRBV5-5	TRBJ1-2	CASSSSLDRARGYTF	TGTGCCAGCAGCTCCAGTCTAGACAGGGCTCGGGGCTACACCTTC
NA	NA	TRBV14	TRBJ1-2	CASSPATDYGYTF	TGTGCCAGCAGCCCTGCAACGGACTATGGCTACACCTTC
TRBD2	NA	TRBV4-3	TRBJ2-5	CASSQAGGTGTQYF	TGCGCCAGCAGCCAAGCGGGGGGGACGGGGACCCAGTACTTC
NA	NA	TRBV29-1	TRBJ2-1	CSLSGGLRDEQFF	TGCAGCTTAAGTGGAGGTCTTCGTGATGAGCAGTTCTTC
NA	NA	TRBV5-1	TRBJ2-1	CASSDFGGFNNEQFF	TGCGCCAGCAGCGATTTCGGGGGTTTCAACAATGAGCAGTTCTTC
NA	NA	TRBV6-1	TRBJ2-3	CASSDLWGGADTQYF	TGTGCCAGCAGTGATTTGTGGGGGGGCGCAGATACGCAGTATTTT
TRBD2	NA	TRBV5-6	TRBJ2-3	CASSLGSGGATDTQYF	TGTGCCAGCAGCTTGGGGAGCGGGGGGGCCACAGATACGCAGTATTTT
NA	few	TRBV6-6	TRBJ1-2	CASRAGQSLAGYTF	TGTGCCAGCAGAGCAGGACAATCCTTGGCTGGCTACACCTTC
TRBD1	NA	TRBV9	TRBJ1-1	CASSGTLQGIGEAFF	TGTGCCAGCAGCGGAACCCTACAGGGGATTGGTGAAGCTTTCTTT
NA	NA	TRBV7-8	TRBJ2-5	CASSLRGQETQYF	TGTGCCAGCAGCTTACGGGGGCAAGAGACCCAGTACTTC
NA	NA	TRBV28	TRBJ2-1	CASSLNRINNEQFF	TGTGCCAGCAGTTTGAACAGGATAAACAATGAGCAGTTCTTC
TRBD1	NA	TRBV7-2	TRBJ1-1	CASSSRQGASSQAFF	TGTGCCAGCAGCTCCCGACAGGGGGCCAGTTCGCAAGCTTTCTTT
NA	NA	TRBV24-1	TRBJ2-2	CAVRQSSNTGELFF	TGTGCCGTCCGACAGAGTAGTAACACCGGGGAGCTGTTTTTT
NA	NA	TRBV5-1	TRBJ1-6	CASSLVLGSTTPLHF	TGCGCCAGCAGCTTGGTCCTGGGCTCAACCACACCCCTCCACTTT
NA	once	TRBV6-5	TRBJ1-1	CASSYGGMNTEAFF	TGTGCCAGCAGTTACGGGGGGATGAACACTGAAGCTTTCTTT
TRBD1	once	TRBV7-8	TRBJ2-5	CVSSLRTGVQETQYF	TGTGTCAGCAGCTTACGGACAGGGGTGCAAGAGACCCAGTACTTC
NA	NA	TRBV6-5	TRBJ1-1	CASILGAGTTEAFF	TGTGCCAGCATTCTAGGCGCGGGGACCACTGAAGCTTTCTTT
TRBD2	NA	TRBV10-3	TRBJ2-1	CAISLGSGGSYNEQFF	TGTGCCATCAGTCTTGGTAGCGGGGGGTCCTACAATGAGCAGTTCTTC
TRBD2	NA	TRBV24-1	TRBJ2-1	CATSDSFSGDPSRLAGSYNEQFF	TGTGCCACCAGTGATTCATTTTCGGGAGACCCCTCCAGACTAGCGGGGTCCTACAATGAGCAGTTCTTC
NA	NA	TRBV24-1	TRBJ2-1	CATSEAGAVGYNEQFF	TGTGCCACCAGTGAGGCGGGGGCAGTAGGTTACAATGAGCAGTTCTTC
TRBD1	few	TRBV19	TRBJ1-5	CASRRTGAEQPQHF	TGTGCCAGTAGGAGGACAGGGGCAGAACAGCCCCAGCATTTT
NA	NA	TRBV19	TRBJ1-4	CASSIREGEKLFF	TGTGCCAGTAGTATCCGGGAAGGGGAAAAACTGTTTTTT
TRBD1	NA	TRBV9	TRBJ1-1	CASSTGTGFEAFF	TGTGCCAGCAGCACCGGGACAGGCTTTGAAGCTTTCTTT
TRBD1	NA	TRBV30	TRBJ1-3	CAWNEGGKGAGGNTIYF	TGTGCCTGGAATGAGGGTGGAAAGGGGGCTGGTGGAAACACCATATATTTT
NA	NA	TRBV2	TRBJ2-5	CASSGYAFANQETQYF	TGTGCCAGCAGTGGCTATGCTTTTGCGAATCAAGAGACCCAGTACTTC
TRBD1	NA	TRBV25-1	TRBJ1-4	CASSDYTGGTNEKLFF	TGTGCCAGCAGTGACTACACAGGGGGCACTAATGAAAAACTGTTTTTT
TRBD1	few	TRBV30	TRBJ1-2	CAWSTGTDYGYTF	TGTGCCTGGAGTACCGGGACAGACTATGGCTACACCTTC
NA	NA	TRBV11-3	TRBJ1-6	CASSSTGNSPLHF	TGTGCCAGCAGCTCTACAGGGAATTCACCCCTCCACTTT
NA	NA	TRBV11-3	TRBJ2-1	CASSFLGGPYNEQFF	TGTGCCAGCAGCTTCCTCGGAGGTCCCTACAATGAGCAGTTCTTC
TRBD1	NA	TRBV12-3/TRBV12-4	TRBJ1-2	CASRVQGSDGYTF	TGTGCCAGCAGGGTACAGGGGAGTGATGGCTACACCTTC
TRBD2	NA	TRBV2	TRBJ2-7	CASSEIAGKAKQYF	TGTGCCAGCAGTGAAATAGCGGGGAAAGCCAAGCAGTACTTC
NA	few	TRBV14	TRBJ1-5	CASSQAGFNQPQHF	TGTGCCAGCAGCCAAGCAGGATTCAATCAGCCCCAGCATTTT
NA	NA	TRBV9	TRBJ2-7	CASSPKSTYEQYF	TGTGCCAGCAGCCCTAAGAGTACCTACGAGCAGTACTTC
NA	NA	TRBV4-1	TRBJ1-1	CASSPRSYLNTEAFF	TGCGCCAGCAGCCCCCGGTCCTATCTGAACACTGAAGCTTTCTTT
NA	NA	TRBV3-1/TRBV3-2	TRBJ1-1	CASSQDLAGTEAFF	TGTGCCAGCAGCCAAGATTTGGCGGGCACTGAAGCTTTCTTT
TRBD1	once	TRBV7-2	TRBJ1-2	CASSLEAGGNYGYTF	TGTGCCAGCAGCTTAGAAGCAGGGGGCAACTATGGCTACACCTTC
NA	NA	TRBV20-1	TRBJ2-2	CSASEQNTGELFF	TGCAGTGCTAGTGAACAGAACACCGGGGAGCTGTTTTTT